This T cell receptor beta chain was sequenced during a study of cytomegalovirus exposure and HLA in healthy donors. Study-level results: With further analysis later on, most CMV-associated TCR beta chains appeared HLA-restricted.

Deletions cut 1 base from V and 7 bases from J, with 13 bases between. This CDR3 is built from 15 residues. The germline gives CDR1 SGHAT, CDR2 FQNNGV. About this clone itself: Its antigen is not known.

Primers for the PCR totalled 60 Vbeta and 13 Jbeta. TCRdb keeps only in-frame clones here, not all; method: immunoSEQ multiplex PCR. The sample contains about 230,000 clones, 70% to 85% of which appear only once. The specimen sequenced was PBMCs. The receptor comes from a woman aged 40 to 55 in good health and CMV-seronegative. The chain carries TRBV11-2 and TRBJ1-4; no firm D call. The CDR3 DNA sequence: TGTGCCAGCAGCTTAGGGATTTCAGGCCGTGAAAAACTGTTTTTT. The encoded protein is CASSLGISGREKLFF.